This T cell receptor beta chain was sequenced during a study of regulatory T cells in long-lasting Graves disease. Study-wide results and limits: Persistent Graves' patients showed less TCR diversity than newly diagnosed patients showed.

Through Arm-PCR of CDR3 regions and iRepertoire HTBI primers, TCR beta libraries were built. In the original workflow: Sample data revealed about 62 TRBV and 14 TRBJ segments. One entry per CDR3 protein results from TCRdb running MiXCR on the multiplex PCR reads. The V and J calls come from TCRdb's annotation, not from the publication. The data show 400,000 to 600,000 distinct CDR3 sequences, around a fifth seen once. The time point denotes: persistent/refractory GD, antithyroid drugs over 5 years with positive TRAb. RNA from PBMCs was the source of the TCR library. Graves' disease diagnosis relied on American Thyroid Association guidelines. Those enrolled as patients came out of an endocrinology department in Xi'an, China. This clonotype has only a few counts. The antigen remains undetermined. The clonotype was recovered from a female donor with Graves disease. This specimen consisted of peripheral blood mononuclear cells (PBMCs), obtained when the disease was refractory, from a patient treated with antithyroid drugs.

CDR3 residues: CASSQSGGEGTGELFF. CDR3 nucleotide sequence: TGCGCCAGCAGCCAAAGCGGGGGGGAAGGCACCGGGGAGCTGTTTTTT. The chain is built from TRBV4-1 and TRBJ2-2, with TRBD2 matching 10 bases. The CDR3 extends over 16 amino acids. Trimming took 2 bases from V and 4 from J; bases not matched to a gene: 4. Germline lookup yields CDR1 MGHRA and CDR2 YSYEKL.